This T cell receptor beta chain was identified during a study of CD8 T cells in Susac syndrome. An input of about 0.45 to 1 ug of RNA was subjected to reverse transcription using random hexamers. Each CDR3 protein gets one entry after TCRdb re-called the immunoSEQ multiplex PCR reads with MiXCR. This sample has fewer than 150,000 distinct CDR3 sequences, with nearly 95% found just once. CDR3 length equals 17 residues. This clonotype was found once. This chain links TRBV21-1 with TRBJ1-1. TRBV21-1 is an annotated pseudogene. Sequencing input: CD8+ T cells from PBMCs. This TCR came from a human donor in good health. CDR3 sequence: CASSKERIDNMNTEAFF. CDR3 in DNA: TGTGCCAGCAGCAAAGAGAGAATTGACAACATGAACACTGAAGCTTTCTTT.